The clone carrying this T cell receptor beta chain was recorded at least ten times. This record belongs to a study of T-cell reconstitution after alpha-beta-depleted transplantation in children. This CDR3 contains 16 residues. V gave up 7 bases and J gave up 2 bases, with 19 bases separating them. CDR1 is SGHRS and CDR2 is YFSETQ in the germline V gene. TCRbeta library construction was performed incorporating unique molecular identifiers. Via MiXCR, TCRdb re-called the PCR reads, giving one row per CDR3 protein. The repertoire holds around 670,000 distinct CDR3 sequences, with 13% as singletons. Sequenced material: PBMCs, taken before TCRalphabeta/CD19-depleted stem cell transplant. This chain uses TRBV5-1 with TRBJ1-5; D is perhaps TRBD1 (5 bases). This sequence was found in a girl aged 2-10 years with congenital amegakaryocytic thrombocytopenia, due to receive a stem cell transplant. The DNA of the CDR3 is TGCGCCAGCTCTCGTCTGGAGGGGTGGGGCAATCAGCCCCAGCATTTT. It encodes CASSRLEGWGNQPQHF.